This TCR beta chain stems from a study of PD-1 blockade in classical Hodgkin lymphoma. All the patients suffered relapse after autologous stem cell transplantation, and brentuximab vedotin exposure differed. Assay: immunoSEQ multiplex PCR; the TCRdb copy retains only in-frame clones and omits some. The data contain about 18,000 clones, over 80% of them seen just once; the ten biggest clones take up 24%. This CDR3 has 15 residues. In germline, CDR1 is MNHNS, CDR2 SASEGT. Deletions cut 3 bases from V and 8 bases from J, with 17 bases between. The specimen was peripheral blood mononuclear cells (PBMCs), collected at baseline. The rearrangement joins TRBV6-1 to TRBJ2-1; D uncertain. The receptor was derived from a human donor with classical Hodgkin lymphoma. The CDR3 DNA sequence: TGTGCCAGCAGTGACAGTTGGCTAGAAATTTATGAGCAGTTCTTC. Translating it yields CASSDSWLEIYEQFF.